These 24 T cell receptor beta chains originate from one sample sequenced in a study of shared clonotypes between healthy human individuals (dated by TCRdb to about 2020). For the CD8 naive samples, CD45RO-negative cells were positively selected for CCR7, yielding a CD45RA+CCR7+ population from which TemRA cells were excluded. Library method: the immunoSEQ multiplex PCR assay. In TCRdb, the immuneACCESS table is reduced to in-frame sequences with V and J assigned. These tables do not hold every clone; where another copy was compared, an unresolved V gene accounts for under half, and the others remain unexplained. The sample includes about 2.2 million clones, with 85% to 95% observed a single time. The top ten clones comprise over 1.5% of the sample. Sequenced: naive CD8+ T cells from PBMCs. Per the publication, the cell subset or site label means: CD45RA+CCR7+. Source of these receptors: a man younger than 30 in good health. Some clones in this sample may be carry-over from other donors' samples.

V is TRBV6-1 and J is TRBJ1-2, with D possibly TRBD1 on 6 matching bases. The V end was cut by 3 bases, the J end by 2 bases, with 10 bases between. CDR3 length: 14 residues. CDR1 is MNHNS, CDR2 SASEGT, per germline. CDR3 in amino acids: CASSDWTANYGYTF. The CDR3 DNA is TGTGCCAGCAGTGACTGGACAGCCAACTATGGCTACACCTTC.

V is TRBV18 and J is TRBJ2-7; D remains ambiguous. V lost 5 bases, J lost 1 base, and 6 bases lay in between. In germline, CDR1 is KGHSH, CDR2 LQKENI. This CDR3 has 12 residues. CDR3 in amino acids: CASSTESYEQYF. The CDR3 DNA sequence: TGTGCCAGCTCAACAGAATCCTACGAGCAGTACTTC.

This CDR3 reads CASSSLKNGAEPAITEAFF. CDR3 in DNA: TGTGCCAGCAGTTCTCTGAAAAACGGGGCAGAACCTGCGATCACTGAAGCTTTCTTT. The chain recombines TRBV27 with TRBJ1-1, with D possibly matching TRBD1 (5 bases). Between the trimmed V and J ends, which lost 4 bases and 4 bases, there was a span of 28 bases. CDR3 length equals 19 residues. CDR1 and CDR2 (germline): MNHEY, SMNVEV (reference sequence).

This chain links TRBV2 with TRBJ2-7, with 8 positions matching TRBD1. Germline-derived CDR1 and CDR2 are SNHLY and FYNNEI. This CDR3 region has 13 residues. J lost 1 base, V lost 6 bases, and 2 bases had no gene match. CDR3 sequence: CASRNRGSYEQYF. CDR3 coding DNA: TGTGCCAGCAGGAACAGGGGGTCCTACGAGCAGTACTTC.

The chain combines TRBV6-5 with TRBJ2-7; 7 bases fit TRBD1. Trimming at V came to 8 bases and at J to 4 bases, leaving 8 bases not matched to a gene. The germline gives CDR1 MNHEY, CDR2 SVGAGI. The CDR3 is 13 amino acids. This CDR3 reads CASVSGQPYEQYF. The CDR3 DNA sequence: TGTGCCAGCGTCTCGGGACAGCCTTACGAGCAGTACTTC.

The chain has TRBV2 and TRBJ2-3; 10 bases line up with TRBD2. The germline gives CDR1 SNHLY, CDR2 FYNNEI. The CDR3 length is 16 residues. After removal of 2 bases from V and 2 bases from J, the junction contained 4 bases not matched to a gene. In DNA form, the CDR3 reads TGTGCCAGCAGTGAAATAGCGGGAGGCCCCACAGATACGCAGTATTTT. Amino acid sequence: CASSEIAGGPTDTQYF.

As for this clone: The sample contains more than one DNA sequence encoding this CDR3. The V and J genes are TRBV5-1 and TRBJ1-2; TRBD1 matches 8 bases. Germline V gene sequence: CDR1 SGHRS, CDR2 YFSETQ. CDR3 length: 15 residues. Trimming took 3 bases from V and 2 from J; bases not matched to a gene: 6. CDR3 in amino acids: CASSSGQGSNYGYTF. The CDR3 DNA reads as TGCGCCAGCAGCTCCGGACAGGGATCGAACTATGGCTACACCTTC. The full variable domain, rest sourced from reference TRBV5-1 and TRBJ1-2, is KAGVTQTPRYLIKTRGQQVTLSCSPISGHRSVSWYQQTPGQGLQFLFEYFSETQRNKGNFPGRFSGRQFSNSRSEMNVSTLELGDSALYLCASSSGQGSNYGYTFGSGTRLTVV.

This chain links TRBV10-3 with TRBJ2-7, with 7 bases fitting TRBD1. CDR1 and CDR2 from the germline V gene are ENHRY and SYGVKD. This CDR3 has 16 amino acids. The V gene end was trimmed by 4 bases and the J gene end by 3 bases; junction bases not matched to a gene: 12. CDR3 DNA sequence: TGTGCCATCAGTGGCAGGGACAGCGTCCGAAACTACGAGCAGTACTTC. Amino acid sequence: CAISGRDSVRNYEQYF.

The V gene is TRBV5-1, the J gene TRBJ1-1; D remains ambiguous. V gave up 1 base and J gave up 3 bases, with 13 bases separating them. Germline V gene sequence: CDR1 SGHRS, CDR2 YFSETQ. The CDR3 is made up of 15 amino acids. In DNA, the CDR3 is TGCGCCAGCAGCTTGTCACCAGTCGGTCACACTGAAGCTTTCTTT. Its protein product is CASSLSPVGHTEAFF.

The genes are TRBV4-3 and TRBJ2-5; 10 bases are a match to TRBD1. The CDR3 has 15 residues. Germline-derived CDR1 and CDR2 are LGHNA and YSLEER. V lost 3 bases, J lost 1 base, and 2 bases stayed unmatched. The CDR3 nucleotides read TGCGCCAGCAGCCAGGGACAGGGGCCCCAAGAGACCCAGTACTTC. Amino acids: CASSQGQGPQETQYF.

The rearrangement links TRBV14 to TRBJ2-3; 10 nucleotides line up with TRBD2. The CDR3 has 14 residues. V gave up 5 bases and J gave up 4 bases; unmatched junction bases: 3. Germline loops: CDR1 SGHDN, CDR2 FVKESK. The CDR3 is CASSSGLAADTQYF. The CDR3 bases are TGTGCCAGCAGCTCTGGACTAGCGGCAGATACGCAGTATTTT. The whole variable domain, remainder taken from reference TRBV14 and TRBJ2-3, is EAGVTQFPSHSVIEKGQTVTLRCDPISGHDNLYWYRRVMGKEIKFLLHFVKESKQDESGMPNNRFLAERTGGTYSTLKVQPAELEDSGVYFCASSSGLAADTQYFGPGTRLTVL.

The chain links TRBV2 to TRBJ2-1, with D hard to call. Germline V lookup: CDR1 SNHLY, CDR2 FYNNEI. The CDR3 length is 12 residues. With 2 bases removed from V and 8 bases from J, the gap between germline ends came to 7 bases. CDR3 nucleotides: TGTGCCAGCAGTGAAACCTGGGATGAGCAGTTCTTC. This encodes CASSETWDEQFF.

Note on this clone: The germline gene is not matched at one end of the junction; a read error may be the cause. The V and J genes are TRBV6-5 and TRBJ2-7; a weak D match, TRBD2 (7 bases). Per germline, CDR1 MNHEY and CDR2 SVGAGI. The CDR3 length is 15 residues. CDR3 sequence: CASSYWEGDGYEQYF. In nucleotides, the CDR3 is TGTGCCAGCAGCTACTGGGAGGGGGACGGCTACGAGCAGTACTTC.

The genes are TRBV28 and TRBJ2-3; 8 bases are a match to TRBD2. J gave up 2 bases and V 6 bases, and 4 bases lay outside the gene matches. The CDR3 contains 14 residues. Germline lookup yields CDR1 MDHEN and CDR2 SYDVKM. CDR3 sequence: CASSAGGHTDTQYF. The CDR3 DNA sequence: TGTGCCAGCAGCGCGGGAGGCCACACAGATACGCAGTATTTT.

The chain combines TRBV4-3 with TRBJ2-6; D might be TRBD2 (6 bases). V lost 0 bases, J lost 4 bases, and 13 bases lay in between. The CDR3 is 17 amino acids. Looked up from germline, CDR1 is LGHNA and CDR2 is YSLEER. The CDR3 bases are TGCGCCAGCAGCCAAGATCTAGGAGGGGAAGGGGCCAACGTCCTGACTTTC. It codes for CASSQDLGGEGANVLTF.

The chain carries TRBV27 and TRBJ2-2; a possible D gene is TRBD2 (6 bases). The germline V and J ends were trimmed by 3 bases and 5 bases, with 19 bases remaining between them. This CDR3 region has 17 residues. Germline-derived CDR1 and CDR2 are MNHEY and SMNVEV (reference sequence). The CDR3 reads CASSFRPSGSETGELFF. CDR3 DNA sequence: TGTGCCAGCAGTTTTAGGCCCTCCGGGAGCGAAACCGGGGAGCTGTTTTTT.

J is TRBJ2-7 and V is TRBV27; D ambiguous. Germline CDR1 MNHEY, CDR2 SMNVEV (reference sequence). There are 11 residues in the CDR3. V was clipped by 3 bases and J by 3 bases, with 3 bases between them. The CDR3 sequence: CASSFNYEQYF. The CDR3 bases are TGTGCCAGCAGTTTCAACTACGAGCAGTACTTC.

Remarks on this clone: The same CDR3 is also encoded by other DNA sequences in this sample. The CDR3 region is CASSSGLAGLYEQYF. The CDR3 DNA is TGTGCCAGCAGCTCCGGACTAGCGGGGCTATACGAGCAGTACTTC. The rearrangement joins TRBV7-8 to TRBJ2-7; 12 bases fit TRBD2. CDR3 size: 15 residues. V lost 4 bases and J lost 4; bases outside the gene matches: 5. Per the germline V gene, CDR1 is SGHVS and CDR2 is FQNEAQ.

This sequence joins TRBV7-2 and TRBJ2-1; 8 nucleotides align to TRBD2. The V and J ends lost 5 bases and 2 bases, in that order; junction bases with no gene match: 5. There are 15 residues in the CDR3. CDR1 and CDR2 (germline): SGHTA, FQGNSA. CDR3 bases: TGTGCCAGCAGCCCCCGGGAGGGCCCCTACAATGAGCAGTTCTTC. The encoded protein is CASSPREGPYNEQFF.

The CDR3 loop is CASSPLTTGRDQETQYF. In DNA, the CDR3 is TGTGCCAGCAGCCCCCTCACCACTGGACGGGATCAAGAGACCCAGTACTTC. The chain uses TRBV7-8 and TRBJ2-5, with D possibly TRBD2 on 5 matching bases. V gave up 5 bases and J gave up 2 bases, with 21 bases separating them. This CDR3 is 17 amino acids long. Per germline, CDR1 SGHVS and CDR2 FQNEAQ.

Details on this clone: Other DNA variants within this sample encode the same CDR3. The chain combines TRBV7-9 with TRBJ1-4; D may be TRBD1 (5 bases). The germline gives CDR1 SEHNR, CDR2 FQNEAQ (reference sequence). The CDR3 loop spans 12 amino acids. The V end was cut by 3 bases, the J end by 6 bases, with 5 bases between. The CDR3 DNA reads TGTGCCAGCAGCTTGGGGGATGAAAAACTGTTTTTT. Protein sequence: CASSLGDEKLFF.

The V and J genes are TRBV5-4 and TRBJ2-3; 10 bases line up with TRBD2. Germline loops: CDR1 SGHNT, CDR2 YYREEE (reference sequence). V lost 0 bases to trimming and J lost 6 bases; unmatched junction nucleotides: 10. This CDR3 has 17 residues. As DNA, the CDR3 is TGTGCCAGCAGCTTGGGGTCAGCGGGAGGGGTTTGGGATACGCAGTATTTT. Residues: CASSLGSAGGVWDTQYF.

The CDR3 sequence: CASSIGGGTDTQYF. The CDR3 DNA reads as TGTGCCAGCTCGATAGGGGGAGGGACAGATACGCAGTATTTT. The chain joins TRBV6-5 to TRBJ2-3; a weak D match, TRBD2 (7 bases). The V end was cut by 8 bases, the J end by 3 bases, with 15 bases between. This CDR3 comprises 14 residues. Looked up from germline, CDR1 is MNHEY and CDR2 is SVGAGI.

This clone was found once. The genes are TRBV5-5 and TRBJ2-7; D is uncertain. In germline, CDR1 is SGHKS, CDR2 YYEKEE (reference sequence). The V end was cut by 2 bases, the J end by 6 bases, with 6 bases between. CDR3 length: 11 amino acids. The CDR3 DNA reads TGTGCCAGCAGCTTCTCGGCCGAGCAGTACTTC. It is translated as CASSFSAEQYF.